This T cell receptor beta chain came from a study of OX40 agonist ivuxolimab in advanced cancers. Broader study findings: In the 0.1 to 3.0 mg/kg range, CD4+ and CD8+ blood T cells had expanded clonally by week 6.

The CDR3 length is 14 residues. CDR1 is MGHRA and CDR2 is YSYEKL in the germline V gene. V was pared by 0 bases and J by 2 bases, with 8 bases between. Sequencing used immunoSEQ multiplex PCR; TCRdb keeps in-frame clones, though not all of them. Of several thousand clones detected, more than 60% appear once; the ten largest clones hold 25%. Regarding this clone: Its antigen is unidentified.

The receptor was isolated from an adult with an advanced solid tumor such as melanoma, head and neck, liver or kidney cancer. The source material was CD4+ or CD8+ T cells sorted from blood, sampled in a trial of the OX40 agonist ivuxolimab. J is TRBJ2-7 and V is TRBV4-1; D is unresolved. CDR3 nucleotides: TGCGCCAGCAGCCAAGATCCCGCGACCTACGAGCAGTACTTC. This encodes CASSQDPATYEQYF.